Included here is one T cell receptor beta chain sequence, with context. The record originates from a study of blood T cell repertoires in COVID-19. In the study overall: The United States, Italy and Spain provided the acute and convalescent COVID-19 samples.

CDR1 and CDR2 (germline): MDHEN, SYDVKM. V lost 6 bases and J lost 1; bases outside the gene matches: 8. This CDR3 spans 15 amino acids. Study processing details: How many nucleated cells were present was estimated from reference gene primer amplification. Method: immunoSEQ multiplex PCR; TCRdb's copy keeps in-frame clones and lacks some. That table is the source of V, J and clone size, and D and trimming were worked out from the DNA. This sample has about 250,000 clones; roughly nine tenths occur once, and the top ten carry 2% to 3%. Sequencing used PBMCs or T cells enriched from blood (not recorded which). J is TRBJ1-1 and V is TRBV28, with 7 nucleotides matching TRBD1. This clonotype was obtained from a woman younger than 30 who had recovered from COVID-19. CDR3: CASRRTGATNTEAFF. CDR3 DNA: TGTGCCAGCAGACGGACAGGCGCTACGAACACTGAAGCTTTCTTT.